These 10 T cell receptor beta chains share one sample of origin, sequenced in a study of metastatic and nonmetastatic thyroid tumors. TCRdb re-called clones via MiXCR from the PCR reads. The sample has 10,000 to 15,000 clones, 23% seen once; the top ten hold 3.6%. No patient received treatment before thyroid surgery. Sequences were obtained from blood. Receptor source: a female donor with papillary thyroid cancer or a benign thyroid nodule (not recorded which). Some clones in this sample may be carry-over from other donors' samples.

The CDR3 loop reads CASSLDRGAYQPQHF. The CDR3, as DNA: TGTGCCAGCAGTCTCGACAGGGGAGCGTATCAGCCCCAGCATTTT. The rearrangement joins TRBV12-3 or TRBV12-4 to TRBJ1-5; 8 nucleotides line up with TRBD1. V gave up 5 bases and J gave up 5 bases; unmatched junction bases: 8. The CDR3 covers 15 residues.

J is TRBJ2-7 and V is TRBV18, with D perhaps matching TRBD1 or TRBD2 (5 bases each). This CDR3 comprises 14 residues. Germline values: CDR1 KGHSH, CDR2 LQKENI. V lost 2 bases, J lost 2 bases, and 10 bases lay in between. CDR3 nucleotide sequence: TGTGCCAGCTCACCAGAAGAGGGACCCTACGAGCAGTACTTC. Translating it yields CASSPEEGPYEQYF.

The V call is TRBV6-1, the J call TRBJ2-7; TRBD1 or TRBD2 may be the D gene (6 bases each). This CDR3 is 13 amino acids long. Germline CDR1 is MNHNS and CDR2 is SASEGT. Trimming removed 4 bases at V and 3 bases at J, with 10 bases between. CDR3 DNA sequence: TGTGCCAGCAGTGCGGGGGCCCACTACGAGCAGTACTTC. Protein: CASSAGAHYEQYF.

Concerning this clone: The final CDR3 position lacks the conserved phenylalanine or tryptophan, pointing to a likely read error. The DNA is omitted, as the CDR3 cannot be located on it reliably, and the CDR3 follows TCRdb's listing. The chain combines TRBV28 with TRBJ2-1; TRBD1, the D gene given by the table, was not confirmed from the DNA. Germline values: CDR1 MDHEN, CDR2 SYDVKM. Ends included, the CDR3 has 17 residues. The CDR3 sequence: CASSFARRTGNRNEKFL.

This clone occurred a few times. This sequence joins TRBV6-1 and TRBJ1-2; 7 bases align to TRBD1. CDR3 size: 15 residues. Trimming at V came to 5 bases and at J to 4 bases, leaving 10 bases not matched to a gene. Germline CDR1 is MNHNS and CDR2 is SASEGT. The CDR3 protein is CASSPPGQISYGYTF. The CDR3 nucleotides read TGTGCCAGCAGTCCCCCGGGACAGATTTCCTATGGCTACACCTTC.

The DNA for the CDR3 is TGTGCCAGCAGCCGGGGGGCTTACATCTCGAATTCACCCCTCCACTTT. Translation: CASSRGAYISNSPLHF. The chain employs TRBV4-2 and TRBJ1-6, with a weak D call TRBD1 (6 bases). Germline lookup yields CDR1 LGHNA and CDR2 YNFKEQ. The V end lost 4 bases, the J end lost 7 bases, and 17 bases lay between the germline ends. The CDR3 runs 16 residues.

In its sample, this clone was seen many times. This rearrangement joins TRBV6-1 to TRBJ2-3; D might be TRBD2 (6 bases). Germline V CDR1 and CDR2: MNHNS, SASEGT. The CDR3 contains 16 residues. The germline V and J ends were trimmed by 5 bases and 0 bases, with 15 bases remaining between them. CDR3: CASSLSSVTSTDTQYF. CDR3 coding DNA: TGTGCCAGCAGTTTGTCTAGCGTTACTAGCACAGATACGCAGTATTTT.

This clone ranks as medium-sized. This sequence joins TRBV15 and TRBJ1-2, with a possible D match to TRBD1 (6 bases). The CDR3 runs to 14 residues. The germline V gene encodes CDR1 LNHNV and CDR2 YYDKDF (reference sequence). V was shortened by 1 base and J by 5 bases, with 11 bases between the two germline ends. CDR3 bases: TGTGCCACCAGCAGAGGAGAGGGGGGGTATGGCTACACCTTC. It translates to CATSRGEGGYGYTF.

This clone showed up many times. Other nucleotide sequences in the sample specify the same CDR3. In DNA form, the CDR3 reads TGTGCCAGCAGCGCGCTAGGAAGGCAGGGGACCCAGTACTTC. It codes for CASSALGRQGTQYF. The genes are TRBV9 and TRBJ2-5; perhaps TRBD1 as D (5 bases). V lost 3 bases and J 7 bases, leaving 16 bases between the germline ends. The CDR3 is 14 residues long. CDR1 and CDR2 from the germline V gene are SGDLS and YYNGEE. Full variable domain (missing parts from reference TRBV9 and TRBJ2-5): DSGVTQTPKHLITATGQRVTLRCSPRSGDLSVYWYQQSLDQGLQFLIQYYNGEERAKGNILERFSAQQFPDLHSELNLSSLELGDSALYFCASSALGRQGTQYFGPGTRLLVL.

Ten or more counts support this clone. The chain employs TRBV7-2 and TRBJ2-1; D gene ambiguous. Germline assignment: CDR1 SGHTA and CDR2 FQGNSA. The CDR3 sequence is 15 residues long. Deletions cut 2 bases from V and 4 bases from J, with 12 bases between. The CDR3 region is CASSLRAGRYNEQFF. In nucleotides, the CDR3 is TGTGCCAGCAGCTTAAGAGCCGGCCGGTACAATGAGCAGTTCTTC.